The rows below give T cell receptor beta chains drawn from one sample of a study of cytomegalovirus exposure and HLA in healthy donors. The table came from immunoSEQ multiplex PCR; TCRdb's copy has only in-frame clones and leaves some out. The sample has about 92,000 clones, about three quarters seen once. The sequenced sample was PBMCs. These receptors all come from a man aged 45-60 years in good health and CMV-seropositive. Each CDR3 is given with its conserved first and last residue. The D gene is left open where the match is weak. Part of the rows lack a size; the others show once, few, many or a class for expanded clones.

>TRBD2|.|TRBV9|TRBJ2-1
CASTVGGGGLGNEQFF
TGTGCCAGCACCGTGGGTGGCGGGGGTCTGGGCAATGAGCAGTTCTTC
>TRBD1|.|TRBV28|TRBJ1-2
CASSSGGRGYTF
TGTGCCAGCAGTTCAGGGGGCCGAGGCTACACCTTC
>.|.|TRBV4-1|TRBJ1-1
CASSRRVNTEAFF
TGCGCCAGCAGCCGCAGGGTGAACACTGAAGCTTTCTTT
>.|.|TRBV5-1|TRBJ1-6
CASSPDSGTSLHF
TGCGCCAGCAGCCCTGATTCCGGGACATCCCTCCACTTT
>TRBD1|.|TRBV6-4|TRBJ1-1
CASSGTGGTEAFF
TGTGCCAGCAGTGGGACAGGAGGGACTGAAGCTTTCTTT
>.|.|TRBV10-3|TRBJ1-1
CAISEAAGGVMNTEAFF
TGTGCCATCAGCGAGGCGGCTGGTGGAGTCATGAACACTGAAGCTTTCTTT
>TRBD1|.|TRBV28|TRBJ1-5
CASSWGQGDQPQHF
TGTGCCAGCAGTTGGGGACAGGGGGATCAGCCCCAGCATTTT
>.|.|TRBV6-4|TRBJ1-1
CASSAARYTEAFF
TGTGCCAGCAGTGCCGCGCGATACACTGAAGCTTTCTTT
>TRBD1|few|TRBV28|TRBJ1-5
CASSRTGVVGNQPQHF
TGTGCCAGCAGTCGGACAGGGGTGGTCGGCAATCAGCCCCAGCATTTT
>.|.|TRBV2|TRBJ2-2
CASSGRDSGDTGELFF
TGTGCCAGCAGTGGTCGGGACTCCGGAGATACCGGGGAGCTGTTTTTT
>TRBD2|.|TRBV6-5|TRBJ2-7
CASSAGLAAYEQYF
TGTGCCAGCAGTGCGGGACTAGCGGCCTACGAGCAGTACTTC
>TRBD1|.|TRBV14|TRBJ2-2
CASSQGLDRGRLAGELFF
TGTGCCAGCAGCCAAGGTCTGGACAGGGGGCGTCTGGCCGGGGAGCTGTTTTTT
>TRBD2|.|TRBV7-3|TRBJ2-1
CASSSGLAGAYNEQFF
TGTGCCAGCAGCTCCGGACTAGCGGGTGCCTACAATGAGCAGTTCTTC
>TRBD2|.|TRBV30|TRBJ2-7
CAWLRRGYEQYF
TGTGCCTGGCTCCGGCGGGGGTACGAGCAGTACTTC
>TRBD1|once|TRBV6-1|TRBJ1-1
CASSETGTGGATEAFF
TGTGCCAGCAGTGAGACGGGGACAGGGGGCGCGACTGAAGCTTTCTTT
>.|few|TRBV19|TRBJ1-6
CASSRIQGNSPLHF
TGTGCCAGTAGTCGGATACAGGGCAATTCACCCCTCCACTTT
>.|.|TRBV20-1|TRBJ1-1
CSARDIPEAFF
TGCAGTGCTAGAGATATCCCTGAAGCTTTCTTT
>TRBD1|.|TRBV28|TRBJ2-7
CASRPRGSTYEQYF
TGTGCCAGCAGGCCCAGGGGGAGTACCTACGAGCAGTACTTC
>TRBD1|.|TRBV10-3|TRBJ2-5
CAISEEGATQETQYF
TGTGCCATCAGTGAGGAGGGGGCGACACAAGAGACCCAGTACTTC
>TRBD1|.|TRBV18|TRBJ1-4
CASSPAGQRNEKLFF
TGTGCCAGCTCACCTGCGGGACAGAGAAATGAAAAACTGTTTTTT
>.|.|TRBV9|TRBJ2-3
CASSVGTRGGRSTDTQYF
TGTGCCAGCAGCGTAGGCACTAGGGGGGGACGTAGCACAGATACGCAGTATTTT
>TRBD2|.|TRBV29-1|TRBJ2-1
CSVEGLAGGEQFF
TGCAGCGTTGAAGGGCTAGCGGGGGGTGAGCAGTTCTTC
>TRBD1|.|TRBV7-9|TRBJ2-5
CASSDPDREETQYF
TGTGCCAGCAGCGACCCGGACAGGGAAGAGACCCAGTACTTC
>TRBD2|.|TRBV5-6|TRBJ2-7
CASSWGLAGGGYEQYF
TGTGCCAGCAGCTGGGGACTAGCGGGGGGAGGATACGAGCAGTACTTC
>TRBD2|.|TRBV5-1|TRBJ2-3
CASMLGLAGGSTDTQYF
TGCGCCAGCATGTTGGGACTAGCGGGGGGAAGCACAGATACGCAGTATTTT
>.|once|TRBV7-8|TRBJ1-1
CASSLGLGLMNTEAFF
TGTGCCAGCAGCTTAGGTTTGGGGCTTATGAACACTGAAGCTTTCTTT
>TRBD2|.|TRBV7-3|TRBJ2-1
CASSFGLAGARQFF
TGTGCCAGCAGCTTTGGCCTAGCGGGGGCCCGCCAGTTCTTC
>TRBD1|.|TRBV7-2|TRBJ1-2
CASSRDRVGYNYGYTF
TGTGCCAGCAGCCGGGACAGAGTGGGATATAACTATGGCTACACCTTC
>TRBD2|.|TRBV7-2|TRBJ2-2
CASSFGGAPGTGELFF
TGTGCCAGCAGCTTCGGGGGGGCCCCGGGCACCGGGGAGCTGTTTTTT
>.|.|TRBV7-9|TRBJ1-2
CASSLTGNVYGYTF
TGTGCCAGCAGTTTAACAGGGAATGTCTATGGCTACACCTTC
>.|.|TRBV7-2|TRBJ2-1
CASSNTEQFF
TGTGCCAGCAGCAACACTGAGCAGTTCTTC
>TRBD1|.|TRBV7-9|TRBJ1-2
CASSPGQGNYGYTF
TGTGCCAGCAGCCCTGGACAGGGAAACTATGGCTACACCTTC
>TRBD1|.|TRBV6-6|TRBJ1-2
CASSYSSQGAGYTF
TGTGCCAGCAGTTACTCGTCACAGGGGGCTGGCTACACCTTC
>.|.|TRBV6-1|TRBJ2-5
CASSEGAPRTQYF
TGTGCCAGCAGTGAAGGGGCTCCCCGGACCCAGTACTTC
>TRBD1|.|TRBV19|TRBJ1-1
CVTDRGNTEAFF
TGTGTCACCGACAGGGGCAACACTGAAGCTTTCTTT